A selection of T cell receptor beta chains follows, all from one sample in a study of low-dose radiotherapy and immunotherapy resistance in tumors. TCRdb ran MiXCR on the reads and lists one entry per CDR3 protein. Here the sample spans around 90,000 distinct CDR3 sequences, 18% being singletons. The sample in question was PBMCs, obtained before treatment. The receptors originated from a male donor with prostate cancer. CDR3s include the opening cysteine and the closing phenylalanine or tryptophan. A D gene is named only where the DNA matches it firmly. The size of a clone is reported for some rows only, either as once, few or many, or as a class for expanded clones.

d_gene	j_gene	v_gene	abundance	CDR3aa	CDR3nt
.	TRBJ2-1	TRBV10-3	many	CAISDSVAVDEQFF	TGTGCCATCAGTGATTCGGTGGCAGTAGATGAGCAGTTCTTC
.	TRBJ2-5	TRBV23-1	many	CASSQYPSQETQYF	TGCGCCAGCAGTCAATACCCCTCCCAAGAGACCCAGTACTTC
.	TRBJ1-1	TRBV27	many	CASSSGTVGNTEAFF	TGTGCCAGCAGTTCGGGGACGGTGGGGAACACTGAAGCTTTCTTT
.	TRBJ2-3	TRBV6-5	many	CAARDQNTDTQYF	TGTGCCGCTCGGGACCAAAACACAGATACGCAGTATTTT
TRBD2	TRBJ2-1	TRBV5-3	.	CASNIGGGPSGGPGNEQFF	TGTGCCAGCAATATCGGGGGGGGGCCTAGCGGGGGGCCTGGGAATGAGCAGTTCTTC
TRBD1	TRBJ2-7	TRBV3-1	many	CASSPGTASSYEQYF	TGTGCCAGCAGCCCCGGGACAGCCAGCTCCTACGAGCAGTACTTC
.	TRBJ2-7	TRBV7-6	many	CASSLEGLIYEQYF	TGTGCCAGCAGCTTAGAGGGACTGATCTACGAGCAGTACTTC
TRBD1	TRBJ2-2	TRBV27	.	CASSVQGAGELFF	TGTGCCAGCAGTGTACAGGGGGCCGGGGAGCTGTTTTTT
TRBD2	TRBJ2-7	TRBV20-1	many	CSARPWTSGYEQYF	TGCAGTGCTAGACCCTGGACTAGCGGCTACGAGCAGTACTTC
TRBD2	TRBJ2-1	TRBV20-1	.	CSARDLSGAGAPDNEQFF	TGCAGTGCTAGAGATCTGAGCGGAGCGGGGGCACCGGACAATGAGCAGTTCTTC
.	TRBJ2-7	TRBV11-1	many	CASSPGTLISSYEQYF	TGTGCCAGCAGCCCCGGGACACTTATCTCCTCCTACGAGCAGTACTTC